Each of the 11 T cell receptor beta chains below was sequenced from the same sample in a study of cytomegalovirus exposure and HLA in healthy donors. PCR used 60 Vbeta primers and 13 Jbeta primers. The method was immunoSEQ multiplex PCR; TCRdb's version includes in-frame clones alone and lacks a portion of them. The table lists over 45,000 clones. Sequences were obtained from PBMCs. The receptors stem from a woman between 18 and 29 years old in good health and CMV-seronegative.

The V and J genes are TRBV9 and TRBJ1-1, with D maybe TRBD1 (5 bases). CDR3 length: 15 residues. Germline-derived CDR1 and CDR2 are SGDLS and YYNGEE. Between the trimmed V and J ends, which lost 4 bases and 3 bases, there was a span of 16 bases. The CDR3 here is CASSPRGGVHTEAFF. The CDR3 nucleotides read TGTGCCAGCAGCCCACGCGGAGGGGTCCACACTGAAGCTTTCTTT.

The chain combines TRBV19 with TRBJ2-3, with D possibly being TRBD1 (6 bases). The CDR3 is 13 amino acids. Per the germline V gene, CDR1 is LNHDA and CDR2 is SQIVND (reference sequence). The V gene lost 6 bases and the J gene lost 3 bases, with 10 bases spanning the gap. CDR3 nucleotide sequence: TGTGCCAGTAGGGCAGGGGAAACAGATACGCAGTATTTT. Its protein is CASRAGETDTQYF.

V is TRBV6-5 and J is TRBJ1-1; D remains ambiguous. Germline loops: CDR1 MNHEY, CDR2 SVGAGI. This CDR3 has 11 residues. The V end was cut by 5 bases, the J end by 10 bases, with 11 bases between. CDR3 sequence: CASSGGVRAFF. The CDR3 nucleotides are TGTGCCAGCAGTGGAGGAGTTAGAGCTTTCTTT.

CDR3 in DNA: TGCGCCAGCAGCTTGGACCCCGAGGGCGAGCAGTTCTTC. This sequence encodes CASSLDPEGEQFF. The genes are TRBV5-1 and TRBJ2-1, with TRBD2 as a possible D gene (5 bases). V was pared by 0 bases and J by 10 bases, with 11 bases between. Germline-derived CDR1 and CDR2 are SGHRS and YFSETQ. The CDR3 contains 13 residues.

The chain links TRBV2 to TRBJ2-7; TRBD1 aligns across 7 bases. With V trimmed by 1 base and J by 3 bases, 6 bases remained unmatched. Germline V gene sequence: CDR1 SNHLY, CDR2 FYNNEI. The CDR3 is 15 residues long. CDR3 DNA: TGTGCCAGCAGTGAAGAATTTCGGACAGGCTACGAGCAGTACTTC. Translated, it gives CASSEEFRTGYEQYF.

The chain recombines TRBV6-1 with TRBJ2-1; 9 bases map to TRBD2. V lost 0 bases to trimming and J lost 5 bases; unmatched junction nucleotides: 2. The CDR3 consists of 15 residues. From germline, CDR1 is MNHNS and CDR2 SASEGT. CDR3 nucleotide sequence: TGTGCCAGCAGTGAAGCAGCGGGGGGCGACAATGAGCAGTTCTTC. This translates into CASSEAAGGDNEQFF.

The chain recombines TRBV5-1 with TRBJ1-2, with 7 bases fitting TRBD1. The junction had 7 bases not matched to a gene; V was cut back by 4 bases and J by 7 bases. CDR1 and CDR2 from the germline V gene are SGHRS and YFSETQ. This CDR3 has 13 residues. Written as DNA, the CDR3 is TGCGCCAGCAGCCGCGACAGGGCGGGTGGCTACACCTTC. Amino acid sequence: CASSRDRAGGYTF. Using reference TRBV5-1 and TRBJ1-2 for the parts outside the CDR3, the full variable domain is KAGVTQTPRYLIKTRGQQVTLSCSPISGHRSVSWYQQTPGQGLQFLFEYFSETQRNKGNFPGRFSGRQFSNSRSEMNVSTLELGDSALYLCASSRDRAGGYTFGSGTRLTVV.

The gene calls are TRBV7-8 and TRBJ1-1, with D possibly being TRBD1 (5 bases). CDR3 length equals 14 residues. CDR1 is SGHVS and CDR2 is FQNEAQ in the germline V gene. Trimming pared 5 bases from V and 6 bases from J, leaving 16 bases between. CDR3 in amino acids: CASSPYGAQAEAFF. As DNA, the CDR3 is TGTGCCAGCAGCCCATATGGGGCGCAGGCTGAAGCTTTCTTT.

The J gene is TRBJ1-1, the V gene TRBV18; TRBD1 is a possible D gene (6 bases). This CDR3 has 17 amino acids. Germline lookup yields CDR1 KGHSH and CDR2 LQKENI. V lost 3 bases to trimming and J lost 3 bases, with 20 bases between them. CDR3 residues: CASSPIPMGHSYTEAFF. The CDR3 bases are TGTGCCAGCTCACCTATCCCAATGGGACACTCGTACACTGAAGCTTTCTTT.

The chain has TRBV5-1 and TRBJ2-7, with 10 bases fitting TRBD1. The J segment lost 0 bases and the V segment lost 5 bases, leaving 2 bases of the junction unmatched. The CDR3 extends over 14 amino acids. CDR1 is SGHRS, CDR2 YFSETQ, per germline. CDR3 bases: TGCGCCAGCAGTTGGACAGGGGGCTCCTACGAGCAGTACTTC. It yields the protein CASSWTGGSYEQYF.

This chain connects TRBV21-1 to TRBJ2-7; TRBD2, the D gene given by the table, was not confirmed from the DNA. TRBV21-1 is an annotated pseudogene. The CDR3 spans 13 residues. In DNA form, the CDR3 reads TGTGCCAGCAGCAAAGGCGGCATCTACGAGCAGTACTTC. This codes for CASSKGGIYEQYF.